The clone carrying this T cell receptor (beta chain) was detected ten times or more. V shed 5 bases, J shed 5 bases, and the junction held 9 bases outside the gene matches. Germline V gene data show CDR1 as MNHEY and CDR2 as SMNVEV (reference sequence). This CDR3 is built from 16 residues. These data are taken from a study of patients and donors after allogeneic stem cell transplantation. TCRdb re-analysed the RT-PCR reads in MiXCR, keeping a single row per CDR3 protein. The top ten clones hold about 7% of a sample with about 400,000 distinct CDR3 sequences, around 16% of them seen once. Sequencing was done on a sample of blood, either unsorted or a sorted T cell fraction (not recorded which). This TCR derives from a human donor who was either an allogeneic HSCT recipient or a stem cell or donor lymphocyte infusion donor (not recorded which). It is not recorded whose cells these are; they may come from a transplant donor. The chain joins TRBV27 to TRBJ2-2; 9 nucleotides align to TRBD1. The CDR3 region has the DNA TGTGCCAGCAGTCCTCTAGCACAGGGGGCGACCGGGGAGCTGTTTTTT. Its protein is CASSPLAQGATGELFF.